This T cell receptor beta chain was retrieved from a study of a mutant IDH1 vaccine in newly diagnosed glioma. The time point was: week 11, during vaccination. Alongside topical imiquimod, each dose of vaccine comprised 300 ug of mutant IDH1 20-mer peptide. The CDR3 is 11 residues long. Per germline, CDR1 SQVTM and CDR2 ANQGSEA. V lost 5 bases and J lost 8, with 12 bases in between. Only in-frame clones appear in the TCRdb table, and some are missing; sequencing was by immunoSEQ multiplex PCR. In the table there are around 130,000 clones, about 80% of which are singletons. Notes on this clone: Its antigen remains unknown.

The V and J genes are TRBV29-1 and TRBJ1-2, with D uncertain. The starting material was PBMCs, obtained from a glioma patient whose treatment included an IDH1 peptide vaccine. The sequence derives from a man in his forties with glioma. DNA of the CDR3: TGCAGCGTTCCGGGCCCCCCAGGCTACACCTTC. This encodes CSVPGPPGYTF.